The entry that follows covers one T cell receptor (beta chain) sequence. What it recognizes is unknown. Germline CDR1 SGHTA, CDR2 FQGNSA. This CDR3 is 14 amino acids long. The trim removed 6 bases at V and 6 bases at J, leaving 5 bases unmatched. This sample is drawn from a study of T cells in Graves' hyperthyroidism and ophthalmopathy. TCR beta CDR3 regions were amplified from RNA. In the first-round RT-PCR of the TCR CDR3, the HTBI primer set was used. TCRdb called the multiplex PCR reads again in MiXCR, with one record for every CDR3 protein. Here the sample spans some 800,000 distinct CDR3 sequences, 35% to 40% being singletons. Calling Graves' hyperthyroidism stable meant ophthalmopathy did not progress within 18 months. Hyperthyroidism had been newly diagnosed in patients aged 18 to 65, and its duration was under 2 months. The PBMCs were taken from approximately 11 ml of fresh peripheral blood.

Study-wide results and caveats: In blood, most of the thyroid clonotypes expanded above 0.001 were also present.

The sequence came from a man aged 18 to 30 with Graves' hyperthyroidism. This rearrangement joins TRBV7-2 to TRBJ2-5, with 12 bases that match TRBD2. The source material was blood. This CDR3 is CASSSRTSGKTQYF. The CDR3 DNA sequence: TGTGCCAGCAGTAGCCGGACTAGCGGGAAGACCCAGTACTTC.